The entry that follows covers one T cell receptor beta chain sequence. Authors' data handling: Reference gene primers were amplified, and this amplification served to estimate nucleated cell counts. The table came from immunoSEQ multiplex PCR; TCRdb's copy has only in-frame clones and leaves some out. V, J and clone size derive from that table, while D and trimming were established from the DNA sequence. Among tens of thousands of clones listed, about 89% were seen once. The data are from a study of blood T cell repertoires in COVID-19. In the study overall: Samples taken during acute and convalescent COVID-19 were collected in the United States, Italy and Spain. PBMCs, B-cell-depleted T cells, or T cells provided the cDNA or gDNA that made up the material.

The CDR3 loop spans 15 amino acids. Germline V gene lookup returns CDR1 SGHAT and CDR2 FQNNGV. Trimming took off 4 bases at V and 7 bases at J, with 14 bases between the two ends. The V and J genes are TRBV11-2 and TRBJ1-6, with a tentative D call TRBD1 (5 bases). This clonotype originated in a man aged 45-65 years with active or convalescent COVID-19. The specimen was peripheral blood. The DNA of the CDR3 is TGTGCCAGCAGCTCAGTTGCGGGGGGGAATTCACCCCTCCACTTT. This encodes CASSSVAGGNSPLHF.